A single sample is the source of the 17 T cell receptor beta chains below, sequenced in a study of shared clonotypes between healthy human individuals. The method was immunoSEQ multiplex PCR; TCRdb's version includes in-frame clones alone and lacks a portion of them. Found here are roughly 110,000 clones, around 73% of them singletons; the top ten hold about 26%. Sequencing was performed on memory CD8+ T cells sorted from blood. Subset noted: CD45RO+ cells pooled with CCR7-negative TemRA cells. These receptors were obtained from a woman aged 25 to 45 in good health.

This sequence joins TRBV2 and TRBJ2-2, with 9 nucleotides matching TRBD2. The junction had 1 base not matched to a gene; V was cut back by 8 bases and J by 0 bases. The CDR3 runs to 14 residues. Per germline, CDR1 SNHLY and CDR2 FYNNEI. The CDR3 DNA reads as TGTGCCAGCTTAGCGGGGGCGAACACCGGGGAGCTGTTTTTT. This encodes CASLAGANTGELFF.

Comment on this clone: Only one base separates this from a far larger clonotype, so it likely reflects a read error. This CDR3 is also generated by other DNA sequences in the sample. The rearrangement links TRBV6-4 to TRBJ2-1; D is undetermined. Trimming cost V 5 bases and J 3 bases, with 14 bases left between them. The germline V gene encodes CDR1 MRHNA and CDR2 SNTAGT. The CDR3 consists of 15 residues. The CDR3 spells CASSLTSSDYNEQFF. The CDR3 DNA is TGTGCCAGCAGTCTGACCTCGTCAGACTACAATGAGCAGTTCTTC.

CDR3 sequence (DNA): TGTGCCAGCAGCTTGGGACTAGCGGGATCTCGATTCTTCTACAATGAGCAGTTCTTC. This gives the protein CASSLGLAGSRFFYNEQFF. The V gene is TRBV7-2, the J gene TRBJ2-1; 13 bases are a match to TRBD2. V gave up 3 bases and J gave up 3 bases; unmatched junction bases: 11. CDR1 is SGHTA, CDR2 FQGNSA, per germline. This CDR3 contains 19 residues.

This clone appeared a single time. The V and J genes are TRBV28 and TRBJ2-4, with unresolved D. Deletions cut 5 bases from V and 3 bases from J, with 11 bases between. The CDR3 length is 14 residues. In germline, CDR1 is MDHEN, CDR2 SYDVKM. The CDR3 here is CASSHDWDKNIQYF. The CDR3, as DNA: TGTGCCAGCAGTCATGATTGGGACAAAAACATTCAGTACTTC. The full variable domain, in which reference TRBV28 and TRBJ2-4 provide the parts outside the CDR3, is DVKVTQSSRYLVKRTGEKVFLECVQDMDHENMFWYRQDPGLGLRLIYFSYDVKMKEKGDIPEGYSVSREKKERFSLILESASTNQTSMYLCASSHDWDKNIQYFGAGTRLSVL.

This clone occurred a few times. CDR3 sequence reads: CASSSTGPHEQYF. CDR3 sequence (DNA): TGTGCCAGCAGTTCTACAGGTCCCCACGAGCAGTACTTC. This chain links TRBV28 with TRBJ2-7, with a possible D match to TRBD1 (5 bases). This CDR3 spans 13 amino acids. V was clipped by 4 bases and J by 5 bases, with 12 bases between them. From germline, CDR1 is MDHEN and CDR2 SYDVKM.

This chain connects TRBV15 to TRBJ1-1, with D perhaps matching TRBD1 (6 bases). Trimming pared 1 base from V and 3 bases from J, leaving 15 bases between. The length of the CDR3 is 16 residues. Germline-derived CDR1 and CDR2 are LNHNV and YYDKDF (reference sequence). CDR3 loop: CATSRGQVLGDTEAFF. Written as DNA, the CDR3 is TGTGCCACCAGCAGAGGACAGGTCCTCGGGGACACTGAAGCTTTCTTT. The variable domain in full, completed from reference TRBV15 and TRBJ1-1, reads DAMVIQNPRYQVTQFGKPVTLSCSQTLNHNVMYWYQQKSSQAPKLLFHYYDKDFNNEADTPDNFQSRRPNTSFCFLDIRSPGLGDTAMYLCATSRGQVLGDTEAFFGQGTRLTVV.

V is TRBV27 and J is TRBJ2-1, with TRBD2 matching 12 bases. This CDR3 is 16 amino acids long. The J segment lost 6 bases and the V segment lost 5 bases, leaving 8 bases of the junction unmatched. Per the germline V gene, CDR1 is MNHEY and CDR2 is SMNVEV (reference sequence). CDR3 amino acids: CASSRTLAGGPNEQFF. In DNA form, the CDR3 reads TGTGCCAGCAGTCGAACCCTAGCGGGAGGGCCCAATGAGCAGTTCTTC.

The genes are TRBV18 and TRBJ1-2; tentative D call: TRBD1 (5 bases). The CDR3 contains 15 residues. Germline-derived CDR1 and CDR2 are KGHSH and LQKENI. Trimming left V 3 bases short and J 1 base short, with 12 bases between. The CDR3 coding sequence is TGTGCCAGCTCACCTGGGACGGAAAGTAACTATGGCTACACCTTC. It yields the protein CASSPGTESNYGYTF.

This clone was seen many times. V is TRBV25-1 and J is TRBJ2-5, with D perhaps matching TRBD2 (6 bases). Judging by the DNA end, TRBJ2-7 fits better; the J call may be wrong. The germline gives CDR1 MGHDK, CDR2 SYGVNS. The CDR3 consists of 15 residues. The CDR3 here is CASSEDEEGTYEQYF. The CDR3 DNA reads TGTGCCAGCAGTGAAGATGAGGAGGGGACCTACGAGCAGTACTTC.

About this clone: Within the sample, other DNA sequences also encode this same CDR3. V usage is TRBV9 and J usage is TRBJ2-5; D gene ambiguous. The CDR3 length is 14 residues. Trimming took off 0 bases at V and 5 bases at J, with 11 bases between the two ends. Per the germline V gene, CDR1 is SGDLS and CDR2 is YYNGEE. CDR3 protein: CASSVGGTMETQYF. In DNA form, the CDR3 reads TGTGCCAGCAGCGTAGGGGGTACTATGGAGACCCAGTACTTC.

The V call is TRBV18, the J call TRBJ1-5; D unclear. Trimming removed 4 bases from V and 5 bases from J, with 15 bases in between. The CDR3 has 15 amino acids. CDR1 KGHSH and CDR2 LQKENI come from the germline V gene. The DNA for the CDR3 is TGTGCCAGCTCACGTACGATTAGATCGGATCAGCCCCAGCATTTT. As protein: CASSRTIRSDQPQHF.

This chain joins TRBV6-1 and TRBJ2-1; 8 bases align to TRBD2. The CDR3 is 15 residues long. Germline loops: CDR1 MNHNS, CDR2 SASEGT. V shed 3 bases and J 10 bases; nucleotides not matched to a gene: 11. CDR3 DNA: TGTGCCAGCAGTGACGGGACTAGTGATATCGGGGAGCAGTTCTTC. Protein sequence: CASSDGTSDIGEQFF.

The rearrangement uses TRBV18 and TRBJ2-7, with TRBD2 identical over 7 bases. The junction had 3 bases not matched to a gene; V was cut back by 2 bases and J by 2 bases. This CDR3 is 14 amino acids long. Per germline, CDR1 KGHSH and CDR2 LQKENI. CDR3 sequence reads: CASSPGREPYEQYF. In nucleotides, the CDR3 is TGTGCCAGCTCACCAGGGAGGGAACCCTACGAGCAGTACTTC.

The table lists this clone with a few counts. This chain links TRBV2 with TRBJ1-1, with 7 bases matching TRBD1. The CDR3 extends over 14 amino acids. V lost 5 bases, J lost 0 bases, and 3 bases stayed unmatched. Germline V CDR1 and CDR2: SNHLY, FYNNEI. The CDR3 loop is CASSQGQMNTEAFF. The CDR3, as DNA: TGTGCCAGCAGTCAGGGACAGATGAACACTGAAGCTTTCTTT.

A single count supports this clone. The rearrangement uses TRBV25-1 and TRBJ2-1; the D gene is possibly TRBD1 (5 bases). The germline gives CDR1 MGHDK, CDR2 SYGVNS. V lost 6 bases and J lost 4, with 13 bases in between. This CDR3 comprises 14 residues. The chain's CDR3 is CASSPDSQYNEQFF. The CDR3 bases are TGTGCCAGCAGCCCTGACAGTCAATACAATGAGCAGTTCTTC.

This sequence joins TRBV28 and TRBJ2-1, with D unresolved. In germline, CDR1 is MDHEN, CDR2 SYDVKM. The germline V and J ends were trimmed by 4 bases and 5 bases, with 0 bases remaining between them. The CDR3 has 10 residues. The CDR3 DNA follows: TGTGCCAGCAGTTACAATGAGCAGTTCTTC. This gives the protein CASSYNEQFF.

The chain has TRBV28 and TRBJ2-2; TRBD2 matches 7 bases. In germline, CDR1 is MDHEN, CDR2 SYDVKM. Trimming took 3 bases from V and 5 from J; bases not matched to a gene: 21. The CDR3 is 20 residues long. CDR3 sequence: CASSFRPSVGGSRRTGELFF. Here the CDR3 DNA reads TGTGCCAGCAGTTTTCGCCCCTCCGTCGGCGGGAGTCGGCGGACCGGGGAGCTGTTTTTT. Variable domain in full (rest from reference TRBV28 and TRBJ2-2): DVKVTQSSRYLVKRTGEKVFLECVQDMDHENMFWYRQDPGLGLRLIYFSYDVKMKEKGDIPEGYSVSREKKERFSLILESASTNQTSMYLCASSFRPSVGGSRRTGELFFGEGSRLTVL.